This T cell receptor beta chain was obtained from a study of cytomegalovirus exposure and HLA in healthy donors. General observations from the study: Among TCR sequences, most were rare, though some public TCRs appeared in many donors.

This clone occurred once. The antigen is not known. The CDR3 runs 15 residues. Germline V gene sequence: CDR1 SGDLS, CDR2 YYNGEE. The V gene lost 1 base and the J gene lost 0 bases, with 10 bases spanning the gap. The table came from immunoSEQ multiplex PCR; TCRdb's copy has only in-frame clones and leaves some out. The table has about 120,000 clones, 75% to 90% seen once. The chain employs TRBV9 and TRBJ2-5, with D unresolved. The source material was PBMCs. The TCR was taken from a woman aged 18-29 years in good health and CMV-seronegative. The CDR3 is CASSVHSQYQETQYF. The CDR3 DNA sequence: TGTGCCAGCAGCGTACATTCGCAGTACCAAGAGACCCAGTACTTC.